Presented here are 10 T cell receptor beta chains from one specimen sequenced in a study of beta chain features in type 1 diabetes. Study-level results: All four CD4+ subsets of Type 1 diabetes patients contained TCRB CDR3s that were moderately but significantly shorter.

Of the isolated RNA, all was reverse transcribed, and so the sequenced material was expressed TCRB transcripts. Measured with immunoSEQ multiplex PCR; TCRdb has only the in-frame clones, and not every one. The sample consists of around 50,000 clones, about 48% of them appearing once. These receptors' targets are unknown. Sequencing was done on a sample of stem cell memory CD4+ T cells from blood. These receptor sequences come from a man aged 25-40 years with type 1 diabetes.

The chain uses TRBV2 and TRBJ2-7, with D uncertain. CDR1 and CDR2 (germline): SNHLY, FYNNEI. V lost 6 bases and J 6 bases, leaving 15 bases between the germline ends. CDR3 size: 13 residues. CDR3 residues: CASSEHRLLEQYF. The CDR3 DNA is TGTGCCAGCAGCGAACACCGTTTACTCGAGCAGTACTTC.

This clone has just a few counts. V usage is TRBV28 and J usage is TRBJ2-6; D gene uncertain. Germline assignment: CDR1 MDHEN and CDR2 SYDVKM. There are 12 residues in the CDR3. V lost 7 bases, J lost 1 base, and 2 bases lay in between. Here the CDR3 reads CASTSGANVLTF. For the CDR3, the DNA is TGTGCCAGCACGTCTGGGGCCAACGTCCTGACTTTC.

This sequence joins TRBV28 and TRBJ2-5; D unresolved. Gene TRBJ2-7 matches the end of the DNA better, so the J call may be wrong. The CDR3 extends over 16 amino acids. Germline lookup yields CDR1 MDHEN and CDR2 SYDVKM. CDR3 amino acids: CASSLWGQIGTYEQYF. The CDR3 DNA reads TGTGCCAGCAGTTTATGGGGCCAGATCGGAACCTACGAGCAGTACTTC.

The chain employs TRBV7-3 and TRBJ2-7; the D gene is possibly TRBD2 (7 bases). The germline gives CDR1 SGHTA, CDR2 FQGTGA. The CDR3 has 15 amino acids. The ends were cut back, 5 bases at V and 3 bases at J, with 17 bases in the middle. The CDR3 is CASSPRAGAIYEQYF. Written as DNA, the CDR3 is TGTGCCAGCAGCCCGAGGGCGGGGGCGATCTACGAGCAGTACTTC.

J is TRBJ2-7 and V is TRBV28, with 8 positions matching TRBD2. The CDR3 loop spans 14 amino acids. In germline, CDR1 is MDHEN, CDR2 SYDVKM. With 6 bases clipped from V and 4 bases from J, the junction kept 8 bases outside the gene matches. In nucleotides, the CDR3 is TGTGCCAGCAGATTAAGCGGGAGCTTGTACGAGCAGTACTTC. It translates to CASRLSGSLYEQYF.

The CDR3 nucleotides read TGTGCCAGTAGTATGGGGCTAGCGGGAAAAAATGAGCAGTTCTTC. As protein: CASSMGLAGKNEQFF. The chain carries TRBV19 and TRBJ2-1; 9 nucleotides line up with TRBD2. CDR1 is LNHDA and CDR2 is SQIVND in the germline V gene (reference sequence). Trimming removed 3 bases from V and 7 bases from J; junction bases left unmatched: 7. The CDR3 consists of 15 residues.

CDR3 bases: TGCGCCAGCAGCCAAGATGAAGGACTAGCGGGAAGTTGGGAACAGTTCTTC. Translating gives CASSQDEGLAGSWEQFF. J is TRBJ2-1 and V is TRBV4-1; 12 bases agree with TRBD2. Germline trimming cut 0 bases from V and 13 bases from J; bases unmatched to any gene: 13. Germline V lookup: CDR1 MGHRA, CDR2 YSYEKL. The CDR3 is 17 amino acids.

The chain links TRBV18 to TRBJ1-2; TRBD1 agrees at 7 bases. The V segment lost 2 bases and the J segment 4 bases; nucleotides outside the gene matches: 10. Germline V gene lookup returns CDR1 KGHSH and CDR2 LQKENI. The CDR3 sequence is 16 residues long. CDR3 loop: CASSPSGGTELYGYTF. CDR3 nucleotide sequence: TGTGCCAGCTCACCATCGGGGGGGACAGAACTCTATGGCTACACCTTC.

The chain recombines TRBV20-1 with TRBJ2-1; maybe TRBD2 (6 bases). This CDR3 is 11 amino acids long. The V gene's germline CDR1 is DFQATT and CDR2 SNEGSKA (reference sequence). Trimming pared 7 bases from V and 9 bases from J, leaving 13 bases between. CDR3 coding DNA: TGCAGTGTTTTGGGGGGTAGTGAGCAGTTCTTC. It specifies CSVLGGSEQFF.

V and J are TRBV6-6 and TRBJ1-5; D unclear. The germline V gene encodes CDR1 MNHNY and CDR2 SVGAGI (reference sequence). The CDR3 runs 13 residues. The germline V and J ends were trimmed by 7 bases and 0 bases, with 7 bases remaining between them. CDR3 DNA: TGTGCCAGCACCTCTTATAGCAATCAGCCCCAGCATTTT. Amino acid sequence: CASTSYSNQPQHF.